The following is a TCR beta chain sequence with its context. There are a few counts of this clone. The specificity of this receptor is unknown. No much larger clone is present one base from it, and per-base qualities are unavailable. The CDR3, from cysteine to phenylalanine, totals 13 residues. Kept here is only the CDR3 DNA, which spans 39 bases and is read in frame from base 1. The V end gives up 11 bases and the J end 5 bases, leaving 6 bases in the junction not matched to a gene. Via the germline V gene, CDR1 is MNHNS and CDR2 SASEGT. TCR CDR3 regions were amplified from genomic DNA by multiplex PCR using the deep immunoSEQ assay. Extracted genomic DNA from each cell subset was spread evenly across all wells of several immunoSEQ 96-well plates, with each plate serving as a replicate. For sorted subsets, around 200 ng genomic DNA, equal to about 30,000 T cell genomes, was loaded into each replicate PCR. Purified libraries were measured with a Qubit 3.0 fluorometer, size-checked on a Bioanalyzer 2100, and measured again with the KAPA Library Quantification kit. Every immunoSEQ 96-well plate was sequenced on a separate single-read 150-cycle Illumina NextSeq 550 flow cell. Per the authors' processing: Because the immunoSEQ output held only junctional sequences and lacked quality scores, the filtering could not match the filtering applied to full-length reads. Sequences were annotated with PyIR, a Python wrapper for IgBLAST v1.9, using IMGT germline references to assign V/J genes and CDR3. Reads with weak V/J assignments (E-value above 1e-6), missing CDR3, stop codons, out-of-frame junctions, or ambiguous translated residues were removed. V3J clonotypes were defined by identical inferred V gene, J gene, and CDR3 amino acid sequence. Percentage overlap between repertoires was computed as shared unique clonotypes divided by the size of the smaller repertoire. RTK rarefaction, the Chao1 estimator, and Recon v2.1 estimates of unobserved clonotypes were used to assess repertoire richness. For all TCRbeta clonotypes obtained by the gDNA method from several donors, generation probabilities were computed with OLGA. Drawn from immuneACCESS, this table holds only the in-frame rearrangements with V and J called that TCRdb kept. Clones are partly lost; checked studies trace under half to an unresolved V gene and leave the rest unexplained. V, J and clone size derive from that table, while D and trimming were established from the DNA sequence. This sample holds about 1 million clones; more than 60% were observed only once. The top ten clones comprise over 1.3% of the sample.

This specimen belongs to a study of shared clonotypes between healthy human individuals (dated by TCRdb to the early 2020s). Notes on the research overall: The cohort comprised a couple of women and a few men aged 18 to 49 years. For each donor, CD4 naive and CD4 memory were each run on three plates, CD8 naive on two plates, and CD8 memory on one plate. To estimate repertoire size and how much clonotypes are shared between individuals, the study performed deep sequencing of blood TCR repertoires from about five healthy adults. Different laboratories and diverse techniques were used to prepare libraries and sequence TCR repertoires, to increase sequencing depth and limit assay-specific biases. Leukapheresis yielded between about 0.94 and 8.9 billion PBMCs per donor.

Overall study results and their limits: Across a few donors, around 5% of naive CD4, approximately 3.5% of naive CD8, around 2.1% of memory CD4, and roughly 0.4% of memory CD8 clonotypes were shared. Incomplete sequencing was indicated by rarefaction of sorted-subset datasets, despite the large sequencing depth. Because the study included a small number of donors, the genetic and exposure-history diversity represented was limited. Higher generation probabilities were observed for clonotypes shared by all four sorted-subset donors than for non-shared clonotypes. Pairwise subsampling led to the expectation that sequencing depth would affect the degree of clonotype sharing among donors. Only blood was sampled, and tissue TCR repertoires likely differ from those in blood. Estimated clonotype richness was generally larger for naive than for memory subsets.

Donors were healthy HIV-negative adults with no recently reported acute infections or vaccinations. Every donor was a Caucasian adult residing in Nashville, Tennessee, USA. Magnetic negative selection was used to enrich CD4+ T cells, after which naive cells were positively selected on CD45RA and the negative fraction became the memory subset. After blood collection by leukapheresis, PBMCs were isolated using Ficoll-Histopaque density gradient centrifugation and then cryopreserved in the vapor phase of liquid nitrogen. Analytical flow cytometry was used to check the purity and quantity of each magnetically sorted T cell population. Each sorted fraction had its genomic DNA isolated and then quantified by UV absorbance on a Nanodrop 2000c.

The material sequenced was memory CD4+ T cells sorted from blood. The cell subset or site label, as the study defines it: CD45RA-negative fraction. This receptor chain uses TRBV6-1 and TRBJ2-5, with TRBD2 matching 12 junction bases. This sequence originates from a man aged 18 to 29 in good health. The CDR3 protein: CASRGTSGETQYF. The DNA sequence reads TGTGCCTCCAGAGGGACTAGCGGGGAGACCCAGTACTTC.